The 20 T cell receptor beta chains listed next were all sequenced from one sample in a study of memory CD4+ T cells and cytomegalovirus serostatus. Profiled with immunoSEQ multiplex PCR; TCRdb holds only in-frame clones, not every one. The table has about 61,000 clones, 82% seen once. The sort gate was single viable CD3+CD4+CD8-CD45RO+ cells for memory CD4+ T cells. The sequenced material came from memory CD4+ T cells from blood. The receptors stem from an adult in good health and CMV-seronegative.

The chain links TRBV9 to TRBJ1-4; D is possibly TRBD1 (5 bases). Looked up from germline, CDR1 is SGDLS and CDR2 is YYNGEE. Trimming shortened V by 7 bases and J by 5 bases, and 12 bases separated the two germline ends. The CDR3 covers 13 residues. The CDR3 sequence is CASSPAGNEKLFF. Written as DNA, the CDR3 is TGTGCCAGCTCCCCGGCAGGGAATGAAAAACTGTTTTTT.

The chain joins TRBV6-6 to TRBJ2-1, with D possibly TRBD2 on 7 matching bases. This CDR3 region has 15 residues. CDR1 is MNHNY and CDR2 is SVGAGI in the germline V gene (reference sequence). V was cut by 2 bases and J by 7 bases, with 15 bases left in between. DNA of the CDR3: TGTGCCAGCAGTTACGTAGGGGGGGCTTCGAATGAGCAGTTCTTC. This encodes CASSYVGGASNEQFF.

CDR3 in amino acids: CASSRRKQETQYF. As DNA, the CDR3 is TGTGCCAGCAGTCGTAGAAAACAAGAGACCCAGTACTTC. This chain uses TRBV6-1 with TRBJ2-5; D uncertain. Germline V gene data show CDR1 as MNHNS and CDR2 as SASEGT. V lost 5 bases and J lost 2, with 9 bases in between. This CDR3 spans 13 amino acids.

This sequence joins TRBV7-9 and TRBJ2-2; D uncertain. The CDR3 loop spans 15 amino acids. V gave up 3 bases and J gave up 0 bases, with 8 bases separating them. CDR1 is SEHNR, CDR2 FQNEAQ, per germline (reference sequence). CDR3 coding DNA: TGTGCCAGCAGCTTCGGTCCGGCGAACACCGGGGAGCTGTTTTTT. Encoded protein: CASSFGPANTGELFF. The complete variable domain, with remaining parts taken from reference TRBV7-9 and TRBJ2-2, reads DTGVSQNPRHKITKRGQNVTFRCDPISEHNRLYWYRQTLGQGPEFLTYFQNEAQLEKSRLLSDRFSAERPKGSFSTLEIQRTEQGDSAMYLCASSFGPANTGELFFGEGSRLTVL.

This clone came up once. The V gene is TRBV4-1, the J gene TRBJ2-3; D possibly corresponds to TRBD1 (6 bases). V was cut by 2 bases and J by 1 base, with 10 bases left in between. The CDR3 contains 15 residues. Germline V gene data show CDR1 as MGHRA and CDR2 as YSYEKL. CDR3 coding DNA: TGCGCCAGCAGCCAACAGGGGATGGGCACAGATACGCAGTATTTT. Its translation: CASSQQGMGTDTQYF.

V and J are TRBV7-9 and TRBJ1-1; D perhaps matches TRBD1 (5 bases). Trimming took off 5 bases at V and 7 bases at J, with 11 bases between the two ends. The CDR3 is 12 amino acids. CDR1 and CDR2 from the germline V gene are SEHNR and FQNEAQ (reference sequence). CDR3 protein: CASSPAGGEAFF. CDR3 nucleotide sequence: TGTGCCAGCAGCCCGGCCGGGGGTGAAGCTTTCTTT. Full variable domain (outside the CDR3, taken from reference TRBV7-9 and TRBJ1-1): DTGVSQNPRHKITKRGQNVTFRCDPISEHNRLYWYRQTLGQGPEFLTYFQNEAQLEKSRLLSDRFSAERPKGSFSTLEIQRTEQGDSAMYLCASSPAGGEAFFGQGTRLTVV.

The rearrangement links TRBV18 to TRBJ1-4; D is undetermined. The germline CDR1 and CDR2 sequences are KGHSH and LQKENI. V shed 1 base and J shed 7 bases, with 7 bases lying between them. The CDR3 runs 13 residues. The CDR3 protein is CASSPQGSEKLFF. CDR3 in DNA: TGTGCCAGCTCACCACAGGGATCTGAAAAACTGTTTTTT.

The chain uses TRBV7-2 and TRBJ2-3; no clear D. This CDR3 comprises 12 residues. Trimming pared 7 bases from V and 2 bases from J, leaving 7 bases between. Germline assignment: CDR1 SGHTA and CDR2 FQGNSA. CDR3 coding DNA: TGTGCCAGCACCCTAACCACAGATACGCAGTATTTT. Translating gives CASTLTTDTQYF.

The V gene is TRBV11-1, the J gene TRBJ2-7, with D maybe TRBD1 (6 bases). Per the germline V gene, CDR1 is SGHAT and CDR2 is FQDESV (reference sequence). V lost 4 bases and J 0 bases, leaving 13 bases between the germline ends. The CDR3 length is 15 residues. CDR3 in amino acids: CASSWGRGGSYEQYF. As DNA, the CDR3 is TGTGCCAGCAGCTGGGGAAGAGGGGGCTCCTACGAGCAGTACTTC. The whole variable domain, filled in from reference TRBV11-1 and TRBJ2-7, reads EAEVAQSPRYKITEKSQAVAFWCDPISGHATLYWYRQILGQGPELLVQFQDESVVDDSQLPKDRFSAERLKGVDSTLKIQPAELGDSAMYLCASSWGRGGSYEQYFGPGTRLTVT.

The chain carries TRBV19 and TRBJ2-1; 8 bases map to TRBD2. The ends lost 6 bases at V and 1 base at J; junction bases unmatched: 11. Looked up from germline, CDR1 is LNHDA and CDR2 is SQIVND (reference sequence). This CDR3 has 17 amino acids. The CDR3 DNA reads TGTGCCAGTAGAGCCCGGGCGGGAGGCCTTTCCTACAATGAGCAGTTCTTC. Amino acid sequence: CASRARAGGLSYNEQFF.

The rearrangement links TRBV6-1 to TRBJ1-5, with 8 nucleotides matching TRBD1. The germline V gene has CDR1 MNHNS and CDR2 SASEGT. The J segment lost 6 bases and the V segment lost 4 bases, leaving 11 bases of the junction unmatched. CDR3 length: 16 amino acids. CDR3: CASSVDRAARGQPQHF. The CDR3 nucleotides are TGTGCCAGCAGTGTGGACAGGGCCGCGCGGGGTCAGCCCCAGCATTTT.

The chain has TRBV27 and TRBJ1-1, with D possibly TRBD1 on 6 matching bases. This CDR3 is built from 14 residues. The germline V gene has CDR1 MNHEY and CDR2 SMNVEV (reference sequence). V lost 5 bases to trimming and J lost 3 bases, with 13 bases between them. The CDR3 nucleotides are TGTGCCAGCAGTGGGTGGGGGGGCGACACTGAAGCTTTCTTT. This codes for CASSGWGGDTEAFF.

This rearrangement joins TRBV2 to TRBJ2-5; D uncertain. Germline-derived CDR1 and CDR2 are SNHLY and FYNNEI. The CDR3 is 13 amino acids. The V end was cut by 5 bases, the J end by 1 base, with 8 bases between. Here the CDR3 DNA reads TGTGCCAGCAGTCCATACTTCCAAGAGACCCAGTACTTC. This codes for CASSPYFQETQYF. Together with reference TRBV2 and TRBJ2-5, the CDR3 gives the full variable domain: EPEVTQTPSHQVTQMGQEVILRCVPISNHLYFYWYRQILGQKVEFLVSFYNNEISEKSEIFDDQFSVERPDGSNFTLKIRSTKLEDSAMYFCASSPYFQETQYFGPGTRLLVL.

The chain carries TRBV7-9 and TRBJ1-1; no clear D. Germline CDR1 reads SEHNR; CDR2 reads FQNEAQ (reference sequence). The CDR3 is made up of 14 amino acids. Trimming left V 1 base short and J 3 bases short, with 9 bases between. The CDR3 loop reads CASSLESRHTEAFF. Here the CDR3 DNA reads TGTGCCAGCAGCTTAGAGAGCCGGCACACTGAAGCTTTCTTT.

The chain recombines TRBV5-1 with TRBJ2-1; no firm D call. In germline, CDR1 is SGHRS, CDR2 YFSETQ. Trimming shortened V by 6 bases and J by 7 bases, and 8 bases separated the two germline ends. This CDR3 contains 11 residues. CDR3 DNA: TGCGCCAGCACCCGGAGTAATGAGCAGTTCTTC. Residues: CASTRSNEQFF. The variable domain in full, completed from reference TRBV5-1 and TRBJ2-1, reads KAGVTQTPRYLIKTRGQQVTLSCSPISGHRSVSWYQQTPGQGLQFLFEYFSETQRNKGNFPGRFSGRQFSNSRSEMNVSTLELGDSALYLCASTRSNEQFFGPGTRLTVL.

V usage is TRBV11-1 and J usage is TRBJ2-1; the match to TRBD2 covers 7 bases. The CDR3 extends over 13 amino acids. V gave up 5 bases and J gave up 12 bases; unmatched junction bases: 10. Germline V gene data show CDR1 as SGHAT and CDR2 as FQDESV (reference sequence). CDR3 sequence reads: CASSAGALQLQFF. The DNA for the CDR3 is TGTGCCAGCAGCGCGGGAGCCTTACAATTGCAGTTCTTC. The variable domain in full, with the rest retrieved from reference TRBV11-1 and TRBJ2-1, is EAEVAQSPRYKITEKSQAVAFWCDPISGHATLYWYRQILGQGPELLVQFQDESVVDDSQLPKDRFSAERLKGVDSTLKIQPAELGDSAMYLCASSAGALQLQFFGPGTRLTVL.

About this clone: Sequence at one end of the junction differs from germline and may be a read error. CDR3 DNA: TGTGCCAGCAGTTCCACAGGTACGCAGTATTTT. This encodes CASSSTGTQYF. This chain links TRBV27 with TRBJ2-3; D might be TRBD1 (5 bases). CDR3 size: 11 residues. CDR1 is MNHEY, CDR2 SMNVEV, per germline (reference sequence).

This clone appeared a few times. The chain employs TRBV6-5 and TRBJ1-4; D ambiguous. The CDR3 is made up of 13 amino acids. Trimming pared 0 bases from V and 7 bases from J, leaving 6 bases between. Germline CDR1 reads MNHEY; CDR2 reads SVGAGI. CDR3 loop: CASSYSEGEKLFF. The CDR3 region has the DNA TGTGCCAGCAGTTACTCCGAGGGTGAAAAACTGTTTTTT.

The chain employs TRBV6-1 and TRBJ1-2, with no clear D. Trimming took off 0 bases at V and 2 bases at J, with 7 bases between the two ends. The germline CDR1 and CDR2 sequences are MNHNS and SASEGT. CDR3 length equals 14 residues. CDR3 in amino acids: CASSEASLNYGYTF. DNA for the CDR3: TGTGCCAGCAGTGAAGCAAGTCTGAACTATGGCTACACCTTC.

DNA of the CDR3: TGTGCCTGGAGTGTACCGACAGGGGGTGGGGAGACCCAGTACTTC. Its translation: CAWSVPTGGGETQYF. The chain recombines TRBV30 with TRBJ2-5; 9 nucleotides line up with TRBD1. The CDR3 spans 15 residues. The V segment lost 0 bases and the J segment 5 bases; nucleotides outside the gene matches: 7. Per the germline V gene, CDR1 is GTSNPN and CDR2 is SVGIG (reference sequence). Combining the CDR3 with reference TRBV30 and TRBJ2-5 gives the whole variable domain SQTIHQWPATLVQPVGSPLSLECTVEGTSNPNLYWYRQAAGRGLQLLFYSVGIGQISSEVPQNLSASRPQDRQFILSSKKLLLSDSGFYLCAWSVPTGGGETQYFGPGTRLLVL.